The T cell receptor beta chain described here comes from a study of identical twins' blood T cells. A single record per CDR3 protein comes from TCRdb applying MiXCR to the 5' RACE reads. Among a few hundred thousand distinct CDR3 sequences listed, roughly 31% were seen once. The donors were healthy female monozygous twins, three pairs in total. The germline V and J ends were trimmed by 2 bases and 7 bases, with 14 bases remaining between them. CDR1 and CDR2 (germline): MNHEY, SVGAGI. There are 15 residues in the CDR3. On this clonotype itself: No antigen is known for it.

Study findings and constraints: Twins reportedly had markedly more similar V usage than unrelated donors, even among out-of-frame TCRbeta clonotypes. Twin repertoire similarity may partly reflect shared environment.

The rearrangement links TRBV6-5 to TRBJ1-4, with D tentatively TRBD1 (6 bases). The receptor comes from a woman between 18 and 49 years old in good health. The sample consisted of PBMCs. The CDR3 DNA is TGTGCCAGCAGTTACGGGGGGGCGATTGGTGAAAAACTGTTTTTT. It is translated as CASSYGGAIGEKLFF.